Given below is one TCR beta chain in context. Measured with immunoSEQ multiplex PCR; TCRdb has only the in-frame clones, and not every one. The data hold under 150,000 clones, with 90% to 95% observed a single time. Losses at the gene ends were 7 bases for V and 4 bases for J; bases not matched to a gene: 8. CDR1 and CDR2 (germline): MNHEY, SVGEGT. The CDR3 is 14 residues long. This entry is derived from a study of control samples from healthy donors and cancer patients. The chain links TRBV6-2 or TRBV6-3 to TRBJ2-3; TRBD2 matches 7 bases. Sequenced material: PBMCs. This receptor was obtained from a man aged 45-65 years with head and neck cancer. The CDR3 region is CASNPGGLSDTQYF. The CDR3 DNA follows: TGTGCCAGCAACCCGGGGGGACTTTCAGATACGCAGTATTTT.